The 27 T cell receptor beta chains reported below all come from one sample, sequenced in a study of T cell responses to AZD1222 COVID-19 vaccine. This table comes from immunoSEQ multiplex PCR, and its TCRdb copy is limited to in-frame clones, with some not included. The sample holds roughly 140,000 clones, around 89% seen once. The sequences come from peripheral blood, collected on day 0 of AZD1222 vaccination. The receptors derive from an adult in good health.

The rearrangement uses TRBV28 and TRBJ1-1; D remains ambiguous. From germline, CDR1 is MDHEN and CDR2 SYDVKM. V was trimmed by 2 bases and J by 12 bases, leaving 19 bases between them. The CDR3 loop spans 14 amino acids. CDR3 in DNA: TGTGCCAGCAGTTTACGCTTGGTGTTTTGGGGTACTTTCTTT. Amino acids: CASSLRLVFWGTFF.

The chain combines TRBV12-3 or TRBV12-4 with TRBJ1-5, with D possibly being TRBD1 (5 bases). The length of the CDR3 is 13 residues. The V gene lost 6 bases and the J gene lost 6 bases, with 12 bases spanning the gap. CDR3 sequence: CASSPGQGQPQHF. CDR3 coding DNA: TGTGCCAGCAGCCCCGGCCAGGGTCAGCCCCAGCATTTT.

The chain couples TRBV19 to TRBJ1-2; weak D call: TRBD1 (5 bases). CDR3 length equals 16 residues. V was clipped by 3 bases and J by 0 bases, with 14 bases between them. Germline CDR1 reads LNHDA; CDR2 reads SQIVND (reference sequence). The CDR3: CASSMSQGSTNYGYTF. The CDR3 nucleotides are TGTGCCAGTAGTATGAGCCAGGGAAGTACTAACTATGGCTACACCTTC.

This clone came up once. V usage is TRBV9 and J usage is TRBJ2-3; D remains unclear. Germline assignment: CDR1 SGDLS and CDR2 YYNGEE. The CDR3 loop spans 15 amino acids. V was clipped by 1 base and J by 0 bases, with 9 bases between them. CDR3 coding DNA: TGTGCCAGCAGCGTAAGGGCAGCAAGCACAGATACGCAGTATTTT. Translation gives CASSVRAASTDTQYF. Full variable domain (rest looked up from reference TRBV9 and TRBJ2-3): DSGVTQTPKHLITATGQRVTLRCSPRSGDLSVYWYQQSLDQGLQFLIQYYNGEERAKGNILERFSAQQFPDLHSELNLSSLELGDSALYFCASSVRAASTDTQYFGPGTRLTVL.

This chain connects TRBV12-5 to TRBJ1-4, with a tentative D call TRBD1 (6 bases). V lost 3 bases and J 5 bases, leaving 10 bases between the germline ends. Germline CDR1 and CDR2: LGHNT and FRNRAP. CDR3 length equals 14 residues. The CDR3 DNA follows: TGTGCTAGTGGTTTAGGACAGCCGAATGAAAAACTGTTTTTT. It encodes CASGLGQPNEKLFF.

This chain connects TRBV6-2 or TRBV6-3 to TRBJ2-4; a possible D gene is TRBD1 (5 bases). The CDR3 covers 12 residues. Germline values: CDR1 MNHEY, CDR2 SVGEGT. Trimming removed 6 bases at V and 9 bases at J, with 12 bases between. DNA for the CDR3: TGTGCCAGCAGCACGTTCACAGGCATTCAGTACTTC. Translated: CASSTFTGIQYF.

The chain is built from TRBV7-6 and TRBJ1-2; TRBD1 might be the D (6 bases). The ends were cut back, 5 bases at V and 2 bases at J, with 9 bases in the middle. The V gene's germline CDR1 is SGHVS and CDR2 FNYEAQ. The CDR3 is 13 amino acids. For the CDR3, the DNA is TGTGCCAGCAGCCCCCAGGGGAACTATGGCTACACCTTC. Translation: CASSPQGNYGYTF.

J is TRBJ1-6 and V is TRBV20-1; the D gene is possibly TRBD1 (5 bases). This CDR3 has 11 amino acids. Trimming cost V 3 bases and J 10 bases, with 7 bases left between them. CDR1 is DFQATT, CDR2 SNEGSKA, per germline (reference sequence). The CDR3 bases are TGCAGTGCTAGTGGGGGGTCACCCCTCCACTTT. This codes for CSASGGSPLHF.

This CDR3 is CAWSETKDTQYF. For the CDR3, the DNA is TGTGCCTGGAGTGAAACGAAAGATACGCAGTATTTT. This chain uses TRBV30 with TRBJ2-3; D not resolved. The V and J ends lost 1 base and 5 bases respectively, with 7 bases between them. The CDR3 has 12 residues. Germline CDR1 and CDR2: GTSNPN and SVGIG (reference sequence).

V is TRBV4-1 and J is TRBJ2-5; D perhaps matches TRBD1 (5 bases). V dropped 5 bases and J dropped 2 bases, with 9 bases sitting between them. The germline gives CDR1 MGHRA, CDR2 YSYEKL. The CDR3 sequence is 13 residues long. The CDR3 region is CASSRQTQETQYF. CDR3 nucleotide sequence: TGCGCCAGCAGCAGACAGACTCAAGAGACCCAGTACTTC.

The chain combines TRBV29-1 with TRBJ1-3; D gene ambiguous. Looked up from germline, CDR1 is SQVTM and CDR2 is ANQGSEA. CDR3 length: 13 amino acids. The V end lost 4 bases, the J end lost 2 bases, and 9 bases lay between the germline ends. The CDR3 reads CSVGSATGNTIYF. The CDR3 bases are TGCAGCGTTGGTTCGGCAACTGGAAACACCATATATTTT.

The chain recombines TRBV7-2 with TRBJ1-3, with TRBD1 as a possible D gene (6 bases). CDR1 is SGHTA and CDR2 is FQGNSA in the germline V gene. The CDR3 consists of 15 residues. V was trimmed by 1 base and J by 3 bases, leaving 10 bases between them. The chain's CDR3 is CASSLGGGLGNTIYF. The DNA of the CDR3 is TGTGCCAGCAGCTTAGGAGGGGGGCTTGGAAACACCATATATTTT.

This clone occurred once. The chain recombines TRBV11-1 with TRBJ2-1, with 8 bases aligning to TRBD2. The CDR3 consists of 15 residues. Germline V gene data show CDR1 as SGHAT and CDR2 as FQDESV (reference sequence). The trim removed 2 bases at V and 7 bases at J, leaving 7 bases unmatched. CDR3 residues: CASSLRGGIGNEQFF. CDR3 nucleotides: TGTGCCAGCAGCTTACGCGGGGGGATAGGTAATGAGCAGTTCTTC. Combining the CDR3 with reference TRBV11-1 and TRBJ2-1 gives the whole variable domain EAEVAQSPRYKITEKSQAVAFWCDPISGHATLYWYRQILGQGPELLVQFQDESVVDDSQLPKDRFSAERLKGVDSTLKIQPAELGDSAMYLCASSLRGGIGNEQFFGPGTRLTVL.

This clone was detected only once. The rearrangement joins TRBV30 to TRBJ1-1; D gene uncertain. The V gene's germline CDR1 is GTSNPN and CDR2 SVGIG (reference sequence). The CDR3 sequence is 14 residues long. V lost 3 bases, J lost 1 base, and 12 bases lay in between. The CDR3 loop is CAWRPRVQNTEAFF. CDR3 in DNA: TGTGCCTGGAGGCCCCGGGTCCAGAACACTGAAGCTTTCTTT.

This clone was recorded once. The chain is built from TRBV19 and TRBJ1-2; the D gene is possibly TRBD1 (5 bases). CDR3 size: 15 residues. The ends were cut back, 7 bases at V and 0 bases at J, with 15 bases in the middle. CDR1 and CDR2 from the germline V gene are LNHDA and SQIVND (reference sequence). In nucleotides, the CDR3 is TGTGCCAGTACCAACTTGGGAGGGGCTAACTATGGCTACACCTTC. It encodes CASTNLGGANYGYTF.

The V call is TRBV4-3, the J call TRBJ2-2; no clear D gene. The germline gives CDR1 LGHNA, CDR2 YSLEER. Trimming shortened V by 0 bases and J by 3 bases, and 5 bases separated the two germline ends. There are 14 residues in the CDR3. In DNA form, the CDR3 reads TGCGCCAGCAGCCAAGATCCGTACACCGGGGAGCTGTTTTTT. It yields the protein CASSQDPYTGELFF.

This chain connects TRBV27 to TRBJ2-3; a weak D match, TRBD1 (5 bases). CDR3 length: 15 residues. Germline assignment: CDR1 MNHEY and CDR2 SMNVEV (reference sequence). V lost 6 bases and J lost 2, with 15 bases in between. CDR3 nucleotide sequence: TGTGCCAGCAGCCGCGACAGCCTCCCCACAGATACGCAGTATTTT. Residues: CASSRDSLPTDTQYF.

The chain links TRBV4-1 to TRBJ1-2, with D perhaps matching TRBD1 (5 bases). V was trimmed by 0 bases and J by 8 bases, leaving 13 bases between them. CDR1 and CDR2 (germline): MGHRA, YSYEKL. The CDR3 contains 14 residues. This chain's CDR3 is CASSQDGGNRGYTF. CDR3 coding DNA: TGCGCCAGCAGCCAAGATGGGGGGAATCGGGGCTACACCTTC.

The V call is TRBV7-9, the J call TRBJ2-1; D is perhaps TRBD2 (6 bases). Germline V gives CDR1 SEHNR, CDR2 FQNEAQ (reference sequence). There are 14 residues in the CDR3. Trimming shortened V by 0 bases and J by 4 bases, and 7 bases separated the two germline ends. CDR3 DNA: TGTGCCAGCAGCTTAGCGGGGGGTTACAATGAGCAGTTCTTC. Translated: CASSLAGGYNEQFF.

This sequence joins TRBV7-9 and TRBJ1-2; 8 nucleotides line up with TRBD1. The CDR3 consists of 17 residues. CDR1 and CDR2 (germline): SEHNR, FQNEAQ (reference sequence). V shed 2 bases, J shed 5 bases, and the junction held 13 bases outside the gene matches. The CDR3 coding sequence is TGTGCCAGCAGCTTAAGGCTGTCCCCAGACAGGGGTTATGGCTACACCTTC. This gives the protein CASSLRLSPDRGYGYTF.

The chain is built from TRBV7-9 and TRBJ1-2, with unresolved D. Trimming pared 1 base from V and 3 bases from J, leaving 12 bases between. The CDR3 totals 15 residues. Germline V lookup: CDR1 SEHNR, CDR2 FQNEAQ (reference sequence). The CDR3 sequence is CASSLGPTRHYGYTF. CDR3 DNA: TGTGCCAGCAGCTTAGGGCCTACTCGGCACTATGGCTACACCTTC. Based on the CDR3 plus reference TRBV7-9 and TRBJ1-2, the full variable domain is DTGVSQNPRHKITKRGQNVTFRCDPISEHNRLYWYRQTLGQGPEFLTYFQNEAQLEKSRLLSDRFSAERPKGSFSTLEIQRTEQGDSAMYLCASSLGPTRHYGYTFGSGTRLTVV.

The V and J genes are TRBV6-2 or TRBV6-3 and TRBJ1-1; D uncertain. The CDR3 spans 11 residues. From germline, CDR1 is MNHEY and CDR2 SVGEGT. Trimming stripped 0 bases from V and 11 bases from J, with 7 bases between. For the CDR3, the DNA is TGTGCCAGCAGTTACTCGATGGGGGCTTTCTTT. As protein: CASSYSMGAFF.

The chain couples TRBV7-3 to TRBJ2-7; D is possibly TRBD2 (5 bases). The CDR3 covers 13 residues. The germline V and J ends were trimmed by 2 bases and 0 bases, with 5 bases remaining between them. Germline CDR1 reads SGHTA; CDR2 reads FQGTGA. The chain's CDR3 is CASSLLASYEQYF. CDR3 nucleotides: TGTGCCAGCAGCTTACTAGCCTCCTACGAGCAGTACTTC.

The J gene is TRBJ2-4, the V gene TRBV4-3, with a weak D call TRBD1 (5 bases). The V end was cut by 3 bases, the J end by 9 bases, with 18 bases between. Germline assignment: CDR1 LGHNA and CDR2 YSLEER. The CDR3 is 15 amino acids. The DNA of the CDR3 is TGCGCCAGCAGCCAGGAAAGGACAACGAGGAGCATTCAGTACTTC. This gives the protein CASSQERTTRSIQYF.

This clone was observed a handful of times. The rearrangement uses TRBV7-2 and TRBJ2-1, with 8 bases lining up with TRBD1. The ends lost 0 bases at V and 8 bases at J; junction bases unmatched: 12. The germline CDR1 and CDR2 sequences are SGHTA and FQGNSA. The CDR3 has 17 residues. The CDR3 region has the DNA TGTGCCAGCAGCTTAGCAACAGGGGGGTGGGCCAGCTATGAGCAGTTCTTC. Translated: CASSLATGGWASYEQFF.

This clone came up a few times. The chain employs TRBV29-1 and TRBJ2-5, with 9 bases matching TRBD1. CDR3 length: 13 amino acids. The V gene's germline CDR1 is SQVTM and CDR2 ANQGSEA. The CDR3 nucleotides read TGCAGTGATTCGACAGGGGGAGGAGAGACCCAGTACTTC. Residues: CSDSTGGGETQYF.

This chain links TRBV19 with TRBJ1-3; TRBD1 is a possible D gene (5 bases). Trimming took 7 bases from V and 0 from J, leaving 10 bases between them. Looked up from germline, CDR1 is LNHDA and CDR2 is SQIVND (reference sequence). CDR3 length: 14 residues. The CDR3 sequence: CASKDKSSGNTIYF. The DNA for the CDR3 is TGTGCCAGTAAGGACAAGAGCTCTGGAAACACCATATATTTT.